A selection of T cell receptor beta chains follows, all from one sample in a study of cytomegalovirus exposure and HLA in healthy donors. Using immunoSEQ multiplex PCR, the repertoire was profiled, and TCRdb retains in-frame clones only, with some absent. This table has about 190,000 clones, approximately 80% appearing once. Material for sequencing was PBMCs. The source is a boy between 2 and 15 years old in good health and CMV-seronegative. CDR3s include the opening cysteine and the closing phenylalanine or tryptophan. The order of the fields is V gene, clone size, J gene, D gene, CDR3 protein, CDR3 DNA. The D gene is left open where the match is weak. Part of the rows lack a size; the others show once, few, many or a class for expanded clones.

V: TRBV5-1; size: NA; J: TRBJ1-2; D: NA; CDR3: CASSYLLGADGYTF; DNA: TGCGCCAGCAGCTACCTATTGGGGGCAGATGGCTACACCTTC
V: TRBV7-9; size: NA; J: TRBJ2-7; D: TRBD2; CDR3: CASSQGLAPEQYF; DNA: TGTGCCAGCAGCCAGGGACTAGCACCCGAGCAGTACTTC
V: TRBV19; size: NA; J: TRBJ2-2; D: NA; CDR3: CASSIAVNTGELFF; DNA: TGTGCCAGTAGTATTGCAGTGAACACCGGGGAGCTGTTTTTT
V: TRBV9; size: NA; J: TRBJ2-6; D: TRBD2; CDR3: CASSDNRLAGSSGANVLTF; DNA: TGTGCCAGCAGCGACAACCGACTAGCGGGATCGTCTGGGGCCAACGTCCTGACTTTC
V: TRBV5-8; size: NA; J: TRBJ1-5; D: TRBD1; CDR3: CASSHYPGGQSQPQHF; DNA: TGTGCCAGCAGCCACTATCCAGGGGGTCAGAGTCAGCCCCAGCATTTT
V: TRBV5-4; size: NA; J: TRBJ2-1; D: TRBD2; CDR3: CASSWASGGSYNEQFF; DNA: TGTGCCAGCAGCTGGGCTAGCGGGGGGAGCTACAATGAGCAGTTCTTC
V: TRBV15; size: NA; J: TRBJ2-6; D: NA; CDR3: CATSRDDISSGANVLTF; DNA: TGTGCCACCAGCAGAGATGACATAAGCTCTGGGGCCAACGTCCTGACTTTC
V: TRBV11-2; size: few; J: TRBJ2-5; D: TRBD2; CDR3: CASSLIRDGRAETQYF; DNA: TGTGCCAGCAGCTTGATCCGGGACGGGAGGGCCGAGACCCAGTACTTC
V: TRBV9; size: once; J: TRBJ2-2; D: NA; CDR3: CASSVTTGELFF; DNA: TGTGCCAGCAGCGTTACTACCGGGGAGCTGTTTTTT
V: TRBV30; size: NA; J: TRBJ1-1; D: NA; CDR3: CAWSVKGPTEAFF; DNA: TGTGCCTGGAGTGTGAAGGGGCCCACTGAAGCTTTCTTT
V: TRBV6-5; size: NA; J: TRBJ1-5; D: TRBD1; CDR3: CASSYTGGDQPQHF; DNA: TGTGCCAGCAGTTACACAGGGGGGGATCAGCCCCAGCATTTT
V: TRBV9; size: NA; J: TRBJ2-5; D: NA; CDR3: CASSVAVGAGQETQYF; DNA: TGTGCCAGCAGCGTAGCGGTGGGGGCGGGCCAAGAGACCCAGTACTTC
V: TRBV12-5; size: NA; J: TRBJ1-3; D: TRBD1; CDR3: CASGLFPTRTGETYESSGNTIYF; DNA: TGTGCTAGTGGTTTATTCCCTACCCGGACAGGGGAGACATACGAGAGCTCTGGAAACACCATATATTTT
V: TRBV27; size: NA; J: TRBJ1-4; D: NA; CDR3: CASSLSGQGILGKLFF; DNA: TGTGCCAGCAGTTTATCGGGTCAGGGGATTTTGGGAAAACTGTTTTTT
V: TRBV6-1; size: NA; J: TRBJ1-6; D: TRBD1; CDR3: CASSGKRTGGGSPLHF; DNA: TGTGCCAGCAGTGGAAAAAGGACAGGGGGAGGGTCACCCCTCCACTTT
V: TRBV30; size: once; J: TRBJ1-1; D: NA; CDR3: CAGHRDSRGGTEAFF; DNA: TGTGCCGGACACCGAGACTCCAGGGGTGGAACTGAAGCTTTCTTT
V: TRBV6-1; size: NA; J: TRBJ1-4; D: NA; CDR3: CASNPRGATNEKLFF; DNA: TGTGCCAGCAATCCCCGGGGTGCAACTAATGAAAAACTGTTTTTT
V: TRBV4-2; size: NA; J: TRBJ2-3; D: TRBD2; CDR3: CASSPKRGSTDTQYF; DNA: TGTGCCAGCAGCCCGAAGCGGGGTAGCACAGATACGCAGTATTTT
V: TRBV12-5; size: NA; J: TRBJ2-1; D: NA; CDR3: CASGLDSHSGNPLYNEQFF; DNA: TGTGCTAGTGGTTTGGACTCTCATAGCGGAAACCCTCTATACAATGAGCAGTTCTTC
V: TRBV5-1; size: once; J: TRBJ1-1; D: NA; CDR3: CASSPWGGGGFGAFF; DNA: TGCGCCAGCAGCCCGTGGGGGGGCGGCGGTTTTGGAGCTTTCTTT
V: TRBV19; size: NA; J: TRBJ2-2; D: NA; CDR3: CASSLGSREANTGELFF; DNA: TGTGCCAGTAGTCTAGGCTCGAGGGAGGCGAACACCGGGGAGCTGTTTTTT
V: TRBV6-1; size: few; J: TRBJ1-1; D: NA; CDR3: CASSVQGWNTEAFF; DNA: TGTGCCAGCAGTGTACAGGGATGGAACACTGAAGCTTTCTTT
V: TRBV10-2; size: NA; J: TRBJ2-3; D: TRBD2; CDR3: CASSGTSGRNTQYF; DNA: TGCGCCAGCAGTGGGACTAGCGGGAGGAATACGCAGTATTTT
V: TRBV6-4; size: NA; J: TRBJ1-1; D: NA; CDR3: CASSAFRNTEAFF; DNA: TGTGCCAGCAGTGCTTTTCGGAACACTGAAGCTTTCTTT
V: TRBV10-3; size: NA; J: TRBJ1-2; D: TRBD1; CDR3: CAISGQGTPNYGYTF; DNA: TGTGCCATCTCGGGACAGGGGACACCTAACTATGGCTACACCTTC
V: TRBV6-5; size: NA; J: TRBJ1-2; D: NA; CDR3: CASRMGGGYTF; DNA: TGTGCCAGCAGGATGGGGGGAGGCTACACCTTC
V: TRBV19; size: NA; J: TRBJ2-7; D: NA; CDR3: CASSIEGGAAYEQYF; DNA: TGTGCCAGTAGTATAGAAGGGGGAGCTGCCTACGAGCAGTACTTC
V: TRBV5-8; size: NA; J: TRBJ1-1; D: NA; CDR3: CASSLRGKNTEAFF; DNA: TGTGCCAGCAGCTTGAGGGGGAAGAACACTGAAGCTTTCTTT
V: TRBV9; size: once; J: TRBJ1-2; D: NA; CDR3: CASSPSTGQFPSISYGYTF; DNA: TGTGCCAGCAGCCCGAGCACAGGACAGTTCCCGTCCATATCCTATGGCTACACCTTC
V: TRBV6-6; size: few; J: TRBJ1-5; D: NA; CDR3: CASSALPGVHRPQHF; DNA: TGTGCCAGCAGTGCCCTCCCGGGGGTGCATAGGCCCCAGCATTTT
V: TRBV4-3; size: once; J: TRBJ2-3; D: NA; CDR3: CASSQEQGRGDTQYF; DNA: TGCGCCAGCAGCCAAGAGCAGGGGCGAGGAGATACGCAGTATTTT
V: TRBV19; size: once; J: TRBJ1-2; D: TRBD1; CDR3: CASSENRDSYGYTF; DNA: TGTGCCAGTAGCGAAAACCGGGACAGCTATGGCTACACCTTC
V: TRBV12-1; size: NA; J: TRBJ2-2; D: NA; CDR3: CASSLPVGAGELFF; DNA: TGTGCCAGCAGCTTACCAGTAGGGGCCGGGGAGCTGTTTTTT
V: TRBV4-3; size: few; J: TRBJ1-1; D: TRBD1; CDR3: CASSQDYRGTGDRRAFF; DNA: TGCGCCAGCAGCCAAGATTACCGCGGGACAGGCGATCGAAGAGCTTTCTTT
V: TRBV30; size: NA; J: TRBJ1-3; D: NA; CDR3: CAWSVAGNTIYF; DNA: TGTGCCTGGAGTGTCGCTGGAAACACCATATATTTT
V: TRBV25-1; size: once; J: TRBJ1-5; D: NA; CDR3: CASSATGGNQPQHF; DNA: TGTGCCAGCAGTGCCACGGGGGGCAATCAGCCCCAGCATTTT
V: TRBV6-5; size: NA; J: TRBJ1-1; D: NA; CDR3: CASSPGGENTEAFF; DNA: TGTGCCAGCAGCCCCGGCGGGGAGAACACTGAAGCTTTCTTT
V: TRBV5-1; size: NA; J: TRBJ1-1; D: TRBD1; CDR3: CASTQGGLNTEAFF; DNA: TGCGCCAGCACCCAGGGGGGCTTGAACACTGAAGCTTTCTTT
V: TRBV6-4; size: NA; J: TRBJ2-1; D: TRBD2; CDR3: CASSPTRTSGGYNEQFF; DNA: TGTGCCAGCAGTCCTACCCGGACTAGCGGGGGCTACAATGAGCAGTTCTTC
V: TRBV19; size: NA; J: TRBJ2-3; D: NA; CDR3: CASSPSITADTQYF; DNA: TGTGCCAGTAGTCCGAGCATAACCGCGGATACGCAGTATTTT
V: TRBV19; size: NA; J: TRBJ2-5; D: TRBD2; CDR3: CASKRSSSGGWETQYF; DNA: TGTGCCAGTAAAAGGAGCAGTTCGGGGGGTTGGGAGACCCAGTACTTC
V: TRBV7-9; size: NA; J: TRBJ2-3; D: TRBD2; CDR3: CASSLARREGGRWTDTQYF; DNA: TGTGCCAGCAGCTTAGCTCGGCGGGAGGGCGGAAGATGGACAGATACGCAGTATTTT
V: TRBV29-1; size: NA; J: TRBJ1-1; D: NA; CDR3: CSVSFQGNKGTEAFF; DNA: TGCAGCGTAAGTTTCCAGGGGAACAAGGGGACTGAAGCTTTCTTT
V: TRBV5-1; size: NA; J: TRBJ2-1; D: TRBD2; CDR3: CASSLVPGGARNEQFF; DNA: TGCGCCAGCAGCTTGGTTCCCGGGGGGGCGAGGAATGAGCAGTTCTTC
V: TRBV9; size: NA; J: TRBJ2-2; D: TRBD2; CDR3: CASTPTSGNTGELFF; DNA: TGTGCCAGCACCCCAACTAGCGGAAACACCGGGGAGCTGTTTTTT
V: TRBV19; size: few; J: TRBJ2-6; D: NA; CDR3: CASSRTGNSGANVLTF; DNA: TGTGCCAGTAGCCGGACCGGGAACTCTGGGGCCAACGTCCTGACTTTC
V: TRBV21-1; size: NA; J: TRBJ1-3; D: NA; CDR3: CASSTPFGQVNSGNTIYF; DNA: TGTGCCAGCAGCACGCCCTTCGGACAGGTGAACTCTGGAAACACCATATATTTT
V: TRBV5-6; size: NA; J: TRBJ1-2; D: NA; CDR3: CASSLGGISGYTF; DNA: TGTGCCAGCAGCTTGGGAGGGATCAGTGGCTACACCTTC
V: TRBV5-1; size: NA; J: TRBJ1-1; D: TRBD1; CDR3: CASSLDRGEAFF; DNA: TGCGCCAGCAGCTTGGACAGGGGTGAAGCTTTCTTT
V: TRBV29-1; size: NA; J: TRBJ2-1; D: NA; CDR3: CSVAGSFNEQFF; DNA: TGCAGCGTTGCTGGTAGTTTCAATGAGCAGTTCTTC
V: TRBV5-1; size: NA; J: TRBJ2-1; D: TRBD2; CDR3: CASSPTPSGGVEQFF; DNA: TGCGCCAGCAGCCCAACACCTAGCGGGGGGGTTGAGCAGTTCTTC
V: TRBV5-1; size: NA; J: TRBJ2-2; D: NA; CDR3: CASSLEAAVTGELFF; DNA: TGCGCCAGCAGCTTGGAGGCGGCGGTCACCGGGGAGCTGTTTTTT
V: TRBV15; size: NA; J: TRBJ2-7; D: NA; CDR3: CATSEERGLYEQYF; DNA: TGTGCCACCAGCGAGGAGAGAGGGCTCTACGAGCAGTACTTC
V: TRBV5-6; size: NA; J: TRBJ1-1; D: NA; CDR3: CASSLGAEAFF; DNA: TGTGCCAGTAGCTTGGGAGCTGAAGCTTTCTTT
V: TRBV4-3; size: NA; J: TRBJ1-2; D: TRBD1; CDR3: CASSHRPTGVAYGYTF; DNA: TGCGCCAGCAGCCACCGCCCGACAGGGGTCGCTTATGGCTACACCTTC
V: TRBV25-1; size: NA; J: TRBJ2-5; D: NA; CDR3: CASKASGIAGETQYF; DNA: TGTGCCAGCAAAGCATCTGGGATTGCGGGAGAGACCCAGTACTTC